These T cell receptor beta chains were read from a single sample in a study of T cells in Graves' hyperthyroidism and ophthalmopathy. TCRdb used MiXCR to reprocess the multiplex PCR reads, holding one entry per CDR3 protein. The data hold approximately 640,000 distinct CDR3 sequences, with 45% observed a single time. The specimen was peripheral blood or thyroid tissue (not recorded which). The receptors stem from an adult man with Graves' disease, either hyperthyroidism or ophthalmopathy (not recorded which). Each CDR3 is given with its conserved first and last residue. A D gene is named only where the DNA matches it firmly. Rows give clone size only sometimes, using once, few, many, or a class for an expanded clone.

d_call	v_call	clone_size	j_call	cdr3_nt	cdr3_aa
TRBD2	TRBV10-3	-	TRBJ2-7	TGTGCCAGCAGCCCTTCCGGGACTAGTGCATCCTACGAGCAGTACTTC	CASSPSGTSASYEQYF
TRBD1	TRBV9	once	TRBJ1-5	TGTGCCAGCAGACCCGAAGGGACAGTGGGGCAGCCCCAGCATTTT	CASRPEGTVGQPQHF
TRBD1	TRBV20-1	-	TRBJ2-7	TGCAGTGCTAGTCACGAAGACAGGGTTGGGTACGAGCAGTACTTC	CSASHEDRVGYEQYF
-	TRBV20-1	-	TRBJ2-3	TGCAGTGCTAGCGTCGACAACACAGATACGCAGTATTTT	CSASVDNTDTQYF
-	TRBV11-2	-	TRBJ1-1	TGCGCCAGCAGCCAAGAGACAGCAAACCTGAACACTGAAGCTTTCTTT	CASSQETANLNTEAFF
-	TRBV7-3	-	TRBJ1-2	TGTGCCAGCAGCTCAAACCGCTATGGCTACACCTTC	CASSSNRYGYTF
TRBD1	TRBV6-4	-	TRBJ1-2	TGTGCCAGCAGTGACTCCCCGGGACAGGGCTCGTATGGCTACACCTTC	CASSDSPGQGSYGYTF
-	TRBV20-1	-	TRBJ2-7	TGCAGTGCTAGAGGGAGTAGTGGGAGCTCCTACGAGCAGTACTTC	CSARGSSGSSYEQYF
TRBD1	TRBV20-1	few	TRBJ1-2	TGCAGTGCTAGGAGACAGGGCTCTGGCTACACCTTC	CSARRQGSGYTF
TRBD1	TRBV7-2	-	TRBJ1-2	TGTGCCAGCAGCTTAGTCCCAGGGGGGATTAACTATGGCTACACCTTC	CASSLVPGGINYGYTF
-	TRBV7-3	once	TRBJ2-7	TGTGCCAACAGCTTAGGGACATCCGAGCAGTACTTC	CANSLGTSEQYF
-	TRBV9	many	TRBJ1-6	TGTGCCAGCAGCGTCCTCGACGATAATTCACCCCTCCACTTT	CASSVLDDNSPLHF
TRBD1	TRBV7-2	-	TRBJ1-1	TGTGCCAGCAGCTCTTCAGGGGGAAGGAACACTGAAGCTTTCTTT	CASSSSGGRNTEAFF
-	TRBV11-2	-	TRBJ2-7	TGTGCCAGCAGCTTAGATAACAGGAGGGCAGGGGTCGACTACGAGCAGTACTTC	CASSLDNRRAGVDYEQYF
-	TRBV10-3	-	TRBJ2-7	TGTGCCACGCAGATCCCCTCTGGGTACGAGCAGTACTTC	CATQIPSGYEQYF
TRBD2	TRBV29-1	once	TRBJ2-1	TGCAGCGTTCCTAGCGGGTCCTACAATGAGCAGTTCTTC	CSVPSGSYNEQFF
TRBD1	TRBV20-1	-	TRBJ2-7	TGCAGTGCTCACGACCCGGGACAGGTCTCCTACGAGCAGTACTTC	CSAHDPGQVSYEQYF
-	TRBV29-1	-	TRBJ1-2	TGCAGCGTTGTGGGCAGGGAGGGCTACACCTTC	CSVVGREGYTF
-	TRBV7-8	-	TRBJ1-2	TGTGCCTGGCTTAGAGGGGAATCGAGTGGCTACACCTTC	CAWLRGESSGYTF
TRBD1	TRBV7-2	-	TRBJ1-5	TGTGCCAGCAGCCAAGACAGGGGCGTAGGAAATCAGCCCCAGCATTTT	CASSQDRGVGNQPQHF
TRBD2	TRBV20-1	few	TRBJ2-5	TGCAGTGCTAGAGATTTGACTAGCGGGGCAGTCCAGTACTTC	CSARDLTSGAVQYF
-	TRBV29-1	many	TRBJ1-2	TGCAGCGTTGAATCAGGGATGGGCTATGGCTACACCTTC	CSVESGMGYGYTF
-	TRBV7-8	-	TRBJ1-3	TGTGCCAGCAGCTTAGTCTGGCGGCAGGGAACTGGAAGCACCATATATTTT	CASSLVWRQGTGSTIYF
-	TRBV7-8	few	TRBJ2-7	TGTGCCAGCAGCCCCGAGGTGGGGATTGGAATCCACGAGCAGTACTTC	CASSPEVGIGIHEQYF
TRBD1	TRBV2	many	TRBJ1-5	TGTGCCAGCACCGAGGGACAGGGAGGTCAGCCCCAGCATTTT	CASTEGQGGQPQHF
TRBD1	TRBV15	-	TRBJ2-2	TGTGCCACCAGCAGTGAGACAGGGCGTAACACCGGGGAGCTGTTTTTT	CATSSETGRNTGELFF
-	TRBV20-1	-	TRBJ2-5	TGCAGTGCTAGAGATCGAGGCTGGACCCAGTACTTC	CSARDRGWTQYF
TRBD1	TRBV7-9	many	TRBJ1-1	TGTGCCAGCATCGAAGACAGGGGGCCTGAAGCTTTCTTT	CASIEDRGPEAFF
-	TRBV20-1	many	TRBJ2-7	TGCAGTGCTAGTCCAGGGAACGAGCAGTACTTC	CSASPGNEQYF